The T cell receptor (beta chain) described here comes from a study of shared clonotypes between healthy human individuals. In the sorted-subset replicate PCRs, about 200 ng DNA, 29,000 or so T cell genomes, was used. Clones were sequenced by immunoSEQ multiplex PCR, and TCRdb holds only the in-frame ones, with some missing. This table holds 2 million to 2.5 million clones, approximately 96% found once. Concerning this clone: The antigen is undetermined.

Study observations and caveats: The study found lower generation probabilities in non-shared clonotypes than in those shared by all four donors. In general, naive subsets displayed greater estimated richness than memory subsets did.

V was clipped by 8 bases and J by 6 bases, with 23 bases between them. The CDR3 covers 16 residues. Germline V gives CDR1 SNHLY, CDR2 FYNNEI. This TCR was recovered from a man between 18 and 29 years old in good health. The V call is TRBV2, the J call TRBJ2-1, with D possibly being TRBD1 or TRBD2 (5 bases each). What was sequenced was naive CD4+ T cells sorted from blood. Subset in this sample: CD45RA+ positively selected. CDR3 sequence reads: CASFAVVLRDGNEQFF. The CDR3 DNA sequence: TGTGCCAGCTTCGCCGTTGTGCTCCGGGACGGCAATGAGCAGTTCTTC. Full variable domain (remainder filled in from reference TRBV2 and TRBJ2-1): EPEVTQTPSHQVTQMGQEVILRCVPISNHLYFYWYRQILGQKVEFLVSFYNNEISEKSEIFDDQFSVERPDGSNFTLKIRSTKLEDSAMYFCASFAVVLRDGNEQFFGPGTRLTVL.